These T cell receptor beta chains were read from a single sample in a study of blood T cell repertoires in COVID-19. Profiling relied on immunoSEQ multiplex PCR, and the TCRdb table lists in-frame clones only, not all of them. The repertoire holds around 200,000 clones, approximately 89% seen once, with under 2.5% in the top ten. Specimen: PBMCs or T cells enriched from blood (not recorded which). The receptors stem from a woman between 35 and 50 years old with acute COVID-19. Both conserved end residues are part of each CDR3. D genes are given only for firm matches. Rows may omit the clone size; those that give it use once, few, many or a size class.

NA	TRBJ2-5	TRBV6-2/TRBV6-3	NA	TGTGCCAGCAGTTACTCAGGGAGGGCAGGGGCCCTCCAAGAGACCCAGTACTTC	CASSYSGRAGALQETQYF
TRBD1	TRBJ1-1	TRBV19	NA	TGTGCCAGTAGTGTAAGGACAGGGGACGGGAACACTGAAGCTTTCTTT	CASSVRTGDGNTEAFF
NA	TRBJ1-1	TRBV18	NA	TGTGCCAGCTCACGCACTCCTTCACAGGGCATGAACACTGAAGCTTTCTTT	CASSRTPSQGMNTEAFF
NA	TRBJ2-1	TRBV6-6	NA	TGTGCCAGCAGGCGTCAAACGGGGAATGAGCAGTTCTTC	CASRRQTGNEQFF
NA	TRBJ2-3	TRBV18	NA	TGTGCCAGCTCACCCTCCCAGGCAGATACGCAGTATTTT	CASSPSQADTQYF
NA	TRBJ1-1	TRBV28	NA	TGTGCCAGCAGTTACAGGAACACTGAAGCTTTCTTT	CASSYRNTEAFF
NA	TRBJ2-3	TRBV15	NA	TGTGCCACCAGCACCGAGGTAGAAGATACGCAGTATTTT	CATSTEVEDTQYF
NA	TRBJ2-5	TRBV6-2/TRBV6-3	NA	TGTGCCAGCAGTTACAGTAGCTTCCAGGGAGAGACCCAGTACTTC	CASSYSSFQGETQYF
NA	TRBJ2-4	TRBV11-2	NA	TGTGCCAGCAGCTTAGATTGGCCGAGCCCGGGGTTGGACATTCAGTACTTC	CASSLDWPSPGLDIQYF
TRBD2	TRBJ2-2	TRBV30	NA	TGTGCCTGGAGGAATGGTGTCGGGGGGGGCCCCGGGGAGCTGTTTTTT	CAWRNGVGGGPGELFF
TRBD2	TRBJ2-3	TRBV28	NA	TGTGCCAGCAGTTTCCAGGGACTAGCGGGGGTCATGGATTTT	CASSFQGLAGVMDF
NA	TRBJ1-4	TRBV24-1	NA	TGTGCCACCAGTGACCCGCGACAGGAATCAGGAAAACTGTTTTTT	CATSDPRQESGKLFF
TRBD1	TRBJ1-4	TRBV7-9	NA	TGTGCCAGCAAACAGGGGGCAACTGAAAAACTGTTTTTT	CASKQGATEKLFF
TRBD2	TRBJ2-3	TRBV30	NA	TGTGCCTGGAGTGTCGGCAGCGGGAGGAGTACGCAGTATTTT	CAWSVGSGRSTQYF
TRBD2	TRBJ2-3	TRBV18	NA	TGTGCCAGCTCACCAGCGGGAGTTGCAGATACGCAGTATTTT	CASSPAGVADTQYF
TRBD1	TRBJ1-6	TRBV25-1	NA	TGTGCCAGCAGTGAACCGGGACAGTATAATTCACCCCTCCACTTT	CASSEPGQYNSPLHF
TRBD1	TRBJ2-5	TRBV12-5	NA	TGTGCTAGTGCCCCAGGGACAGGGCTGCCGGGAGAGACCCAGTACTTC	CASAPGTGLPGETQYF
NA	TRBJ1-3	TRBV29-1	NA	TGCAGCGTTGCGTTAACAGAAGGAAACACCATATATTTT	CSVALTEGNTIYF
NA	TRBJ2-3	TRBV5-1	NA	TGCGCCAGCAGCTTGGCCTTCAGAAGCACAGATACGCAGTATTTT	CASSLAFRSTDTQYF
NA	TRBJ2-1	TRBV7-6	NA	TGTGCCAGCAGCCAGATCAATGAGCAGTTCTTC	CASSQINEQFF
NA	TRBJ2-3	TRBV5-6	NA	TGTGCCAGCAGCTTCAGAGGGTCTCGGAGAGATACGCAGTATTTT	CASSFRGSRRDTQYF
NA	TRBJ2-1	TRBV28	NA	TGTGCCAGCAGTCCCCGAGGGGGGGCGGATTGGAATGAGCAGTTCTTC	CASSPRGGADWNEQFF
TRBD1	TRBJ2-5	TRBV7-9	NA	TGTGCCAGCAGCTTAGACCGGGACAGGGGGCTTCTCCAGGGAGAGACCCAGTACTTC	CASSLDRDRGLLQGETQYF
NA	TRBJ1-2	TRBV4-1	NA	TGCGCCAGCAGCCAAGCACAAACGACTACTAACTATGGCTACACCTTC	CASSQAQTTTNYGYTF
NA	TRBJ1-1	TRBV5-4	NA	TGTGCCAGCAGCTTGGACAGTGAAGCTTTCTTT	CASSLDSEAFF
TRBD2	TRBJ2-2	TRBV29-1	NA	TGCAGCGTTAGCGGGAGGCCCACCGGGGAGCTGTTTTTT	CSVSGRPTGELFF
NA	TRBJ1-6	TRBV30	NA	TGTGCCTGGAGCGACCGGGGGGATTCACCCCTCCACTTT	CAWSDRGDSPLHF
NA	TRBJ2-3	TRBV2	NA	TGTGCCAGCAGTGAAAGGGTAGCGGACCACACAGATACGCAGTATTTT	CASSERVADHTDTQYF
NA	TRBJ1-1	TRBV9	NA	TGTGCCAGCAGCGGGGCGGACAGTATGAACACTGAAGCTTTCTTT	CASSGADSMNTEAFF
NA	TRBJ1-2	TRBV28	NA	TGTGCCAGCAGTTTACCGAGACTTGTAACTAACTATGGCTACACCTTC	CASSLPRLVTNYGYTF
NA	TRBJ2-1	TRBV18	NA	TGTGCCAGCTCACCACCGGGCGGGGAGAGGGTAGAGCAGTTCTTC	CASSPPGGERVEQFF
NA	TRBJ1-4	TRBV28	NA	TGTGCCAGCAGTTTCACCGACGTAGCTGAAAAACTGTTTTTT	CASSFTDVAEKLFF
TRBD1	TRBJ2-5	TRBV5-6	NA	TGTGCCAGCAGCCGAGACAGGGAAGAGACCCAGTACTTC	CASSRDREETQYF
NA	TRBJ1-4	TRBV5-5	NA	TGTGCCAGCAGCCGAGGACACCGGGCAACTAATGAAAAACTGTTTTTT	CASSRGHRATNEKLFF
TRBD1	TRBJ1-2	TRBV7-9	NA	TGTGCCAGCAGCTTCAAGGGACAGGTAGACGATGGCTACACCTTC	CASSFKGQVDDGYTF
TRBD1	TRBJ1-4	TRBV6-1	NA	TGTGCCAGCAGTGCCTCACAGGGGGTCCCACGGGAAAAACTGTTTTTT	CASSASQGVPREKLFF
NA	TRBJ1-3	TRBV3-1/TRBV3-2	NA	TGTGCCAGCAGCCCCGGACTGGGAAACACCATATATTTT	CASSPGLGNTIYF
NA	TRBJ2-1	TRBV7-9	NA	TGTGCCAGCAGCCTCAGGGACTTCCTCAATGAGCAGTTCTTC	CASSLRDFLNEQFF
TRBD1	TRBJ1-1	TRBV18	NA	TGTGCCAGCTCGCCCCAAGGGACAGGGGGCCTAATGAACACTGAAGCTTTCTTT	CASSPQGTGGLMNTEAFF
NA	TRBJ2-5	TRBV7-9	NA	TGTGCCAGCAGGAAAGCTAGTAAGGAGACCCAGTACTTC	CASRKASKETQYF
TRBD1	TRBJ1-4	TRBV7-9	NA	TGTGCCAGCAGCTCCCGGGACAGGGGATCTAATGAAAAACTGTTTTTT	CASSSRDRGSNEKLFF
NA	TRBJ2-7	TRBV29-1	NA	TGCAGCGTCGGTAAACAGGGGGGGTCCTACGAGCAGTACTTC	CSVGKQGGSYEQYF
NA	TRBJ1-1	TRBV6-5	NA	TGTGCCAGCAGTTCCGACAGATCTCATGAAGCTTTCTTT	CASSSDRSHEAFF
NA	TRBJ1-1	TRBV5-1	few	TGCGCCAGCAGCTGGGGGGACCGAGCTGTGAACACTGAAGCTTTCTTT	CASSWGDRAVNTEAFF
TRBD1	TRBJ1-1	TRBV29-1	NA	TGCAGCGTCCACCTGACAGGGGGCAACACTGAAGCTTTCTTT	CSVHLTGGNTEAFF
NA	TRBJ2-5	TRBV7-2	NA	TGTGCCAGCAGCTTTTACGGGGAGACCCAGTACTTC	CASSFYGETQYF
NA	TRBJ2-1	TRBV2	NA	TGTGCCAGCAGTCCCATGACAGGAACGAATGAGCAGTTCTTC	CASSPMTGTNEQFF
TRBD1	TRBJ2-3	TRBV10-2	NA	TGCGCCAGCAGCGCCAAGGACAGGGGGAACACAGATACGCAGTATTTT	CASSAKDRGNTDTQYF
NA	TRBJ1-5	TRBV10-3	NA	TGTGCCATCAGTGAAAACGGTAATCAGCCCCAGCATTTT	CAISENGNQPQHF
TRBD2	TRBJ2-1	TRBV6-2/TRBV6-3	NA	TGTGCCAGCAGTTACGAGGTAGCGGGACACAATGAGCAGTTCTTC	CASSYEVAGHNEQFF
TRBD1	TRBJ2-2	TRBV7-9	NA	TGTGCCAGCAGCGCCGACAGGGGTCCCGGGGAGCTGTTTTTT	CASSADRGPGELFF
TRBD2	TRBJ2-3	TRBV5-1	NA	TGCGCCAGCAGCCACGGACTAGCGGGAGGATTAGGTGCAGATACGCAGTATTTT	CASSHGLAGGLGADTQYF
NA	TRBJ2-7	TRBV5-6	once	TGTGCCAGCAGCCCGGGGGACGGTGGAGGGCAGTACTTC	CASSPGDGGGQYF
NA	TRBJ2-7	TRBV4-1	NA	TGCGCCAGCAGCCAAGAGGAGGGGAGTTCGGCCTACGAGCAGTACTTC	CASSQEEGSSAYEQYF